The 7 T cell receptor beta chains reported below all come from one sample, sequenced in a study of cytomegalovirus exposure and HLA in healthy donors (dated by TCRdb to about 2017). Libraries were made using the immunoSEQ multiplex PCR assay. For the multiplex PCR, a mixture combining 60 forward primers for TCR Vbeta segments and 13 reverse primers for TCR Jbeta segments was used. Here the immuneACCESS table is served through TCRdb, limited to in-frame sequences with V and J called. Missing clones are a known gap in these copies; in checked studies unresolved V genes cover under half, and the rest lacks a known reason. In all, the sample holds roughly 160,000 clones, and 70% to 90% of those were seen once. Around 2.6% of the sample is taken by the ten largest. The sample comprised PBMCs. These receptors all stem from a man aged 25 to 45 in good health and CMV-seropositive.

The V gene is TRBV6-5, the J gene TRBJ2-2; D unclear. Germline lookup yields CDR1 MNHEY and CDR2 SVGAGI. CDR3 length equals 14 residues. V was pared by 1 base and J by 6 bases, with 9 bases between. Here the CDR3 DNA reads TGTGCCAGCAGTTACTTGGCCGTTCCCGGGGAGCTGTTTTTT. The encoded protein is CASSYLAVPGELFF.

The table lists this clone with a count of one. An end of the junction does not agree with germline; a read error may underlie this. V gene TRBV19 combines with J gene TRBJ2-3; weak D call: TRBD2 (6 bases). Germline CDR1 is LNHDA and CDR2 is SQIVND (reference sequence). The CDR3 consists of 13 residues. The CDR3 DNA follows: TGTGCCAGTAGTATAGAGGGACTCCATCCCAAGGATTTT. It codes for CASSIEGLHPKDF. The variable domain in full, completed from reference TRBV19 and TRBJ2-3, reads DGGITQSPKYLFRKEGQNVTLSCEQNLNHDAMYWYRQDPGQGLRLIYYSQIVNDFQKGDIAEGYSVSREKKESFPLTVTSAQKNPTAFYLCASSIEGLHPKDFGPGTRLTVL.

The chain combines TRBV4-3 with TRBJ1-2; D not certain. CDR3 length: 15 amino acids. The V gene lost 1 base and the J gene lost 5 bases, with 14 bases spanning the gap. From germline, CDR1 is LGHNA and CDR2 YSLEER. The DNA of the CDR3 is TGCGCCAGCAGCCAAGCCAATAATCCTGAGTATGGCTACACCTTC. Its protein product is CASSQANNPEYGYTF.

This clone was observed a few times. The J gene is TRBJ2-1, the V gene TRBV6-5, with 9 nucleotides matching TRBD2. Trimming took 0 bases from V and 14 from J; bases not matched to a gene: 8. Germline lookup yields CDR1 MNHEY and CDR2 SVGAGI. The CDR3 sequence is 14 residues long. Written as DNA, the CDR3 is TGTGCCAGCAGTTACTCAAGGACTAGCGAGGGAAAGTTCTTC. Protein: CASSYSRTSEGKFF.

This clone was seen once. This chain joins TRBV5-5 and TRBJ1-2; TRBD1 agrees at 7 bases. Germline CDR1 reads SGHKS; CDR2 reads YYEKEE (reference sequence). Trimming removed 4 bases from V and 4 bases from J; junction bases left unmatched: 7. The CDR3 contains 14 residues. CDR3 in amino acids: CASSAGQYSYGYTF. CDR3 DNA: TGTGCCAGCAGCGCGGGACAGTACTCCTATGGCTACACCTTC.

As for this clone: One end of the junction does not line up with germline, which may come from a read error. The chain employs TRBV7-9 and TRBJ1-5; D is perhaps TRBD1 (6 bases). CDR3 size: 14 residues. The V gene's germline CDR1 is SEHNR and CDR2 FQNEAQ (reference sequence). This CDR3 reads CSSSSGQSNQPQHF. In DNA, the CDR3 is TGTTCCAGCAGCTCCGGACAGAGCAATCAGCCCCAGCATTTT.

The chain links TRBV6-6 to TRBJ2-6; 7 positions agree with TRBD1. Germline CDR1 is MNHNY and CDR2 is SVGAGI (reference sequence). The CDR3 contains 16 residues. The trim removed 3 bases at V and 2 bases at J, leaving 4 bases unmatched. CDR3 sequence reads: CASSYLDRAGANVLTF. CDR3 nucleotides: TGTGCCAGCAGTTATTTAGACAGGGCTGGGGCCAACGTCCTGACTTTC.